Listed here are 10 T cell receptor beta chains from one sample, sequenced in a study of graft-versus-host responses after intestinal transplantation. Assay: immunoSEQ multiplex PCR; the TCRdb copy retains only in-frame clones and omits some. This table has 5,000 to 6,500 clones, around a third appearing once. The authors combined roughly 200,000 CFSE-labeled responder cells with roughly 200,000 irradiated, violet-dye-labeled stimulator cells in plates. Sequenced here: alloreactive CD8+ T cells from a mixed lymphocyte reaction culture, sampled before intestinal transplant. As to subset: CFSE-low proliferating T cells sorted from approximately six-day pre-transplant mixed lymphocyte reaction (GvH or HvG direction). Receptors were obtained from a human patient who received an intestinal transplant.

This clone was counted only a few times. DNA of the CDR3: TGTGCCAGCAGCCGGACACCTCCCTACGAGCAGTACTTC. Residues: CASSRTPPYEQYF. The J gene is TRBJ2-7, the V gene TRBV7-9, with a possible D match to TRBD1 (5 bases). The CDR3 has 13 residues. Germline assignment: CDR1 SEHNR and CDR2 FQNEAQ (reference sequence). Trimming took 5 bases from V and 2 from J, leaving 10 bases between them.

This clone was observed a handful of times. The rearrangement joins TRBV19 to TRBJ1-2; 9 bases align to TRBD1. The CDR3 length is 16 residues. Trimming at V came to 0 bases and at J to 2 bases, leaving 4 bases not matched to a gene. Germline V CDR1 and CDR2: LNHDA, SQIVND (reference sequence). CDR3 protein: CASSIDPTGGNYGYTF. The CDR3 bases are TGTGCCAGTAGTATAGACCCGACAGGGGGAAACTATGGCTACACCTTC.

The chain employs TRBV7-5 and TRBJ1-5; TRBD1, the D gene given by the table, was not confirmed from the DNA. TRBV7-5 is labeled a pseudogene. The CDR3 has 14 residues. The CDR3 DNA sequence: TGTGCCAGAAGCCTACAGGGAGGCAATCAGCCCCAGCATTTT. Protein: CARSLQGGNQPQHF.

This chain connects TRBV4-1 to TRBJ2-4; no clear D gene. The ends were cut back, 4 bases at V and 0 bases at J, with 4 bases in the middle. Germline lookup yields CDR1 MGHRA and CDR2 YSYEKL. CDR3 length: 13 residues. The CDR3 sequence: CASSRLAKNIQYF. In DNA, the CDR3 is TGCGCCAGCAGCCGTCTAGCCAAAAACATTCAGTACTTC.

The rearrangement uses TRBV2 and TRBJ2-7; tentatively, D is TRBD2 (6 bases). V lost 3 bases to trimming and J lost 9 bases, with 21 bases between them. Germline V lookup: CDR1 SNHLY, CDR2 FYNNEI. The CDR3 is 15 amino acids. Here the CDR3 reads CASSDFGTASLGQYF. The CDR3 nucleotides are TGTGCCAGCAGTGATTTTGGGACTGCGTCGCTCGGGCAGTACTTC.

This chain uses TRBV2 with TRBJ2-7, with 10 nucleotides matching TRBD2. Per the germline V gene, CDR1 is SNHLY and CDR2 is FYNNEI. CDR3 length: 15 residues. Trimming cost V 2 bases and J 3 bases; bases outside gene matches: 4. In DNA form, the CDR3 reads TGTGCCAGCAGTGAACCTGGACTAGCGGTCTACGAGCAGTACTTC. Protein: CASSEPGLAVYEQYF.

The gene calls are TRBV19 and TRBJ1-1, with D maybe TRBD1 (6 bases). The CDR3 has 13 amino acids. From germline, CDR1 is LNHDA and CDR2 SQIVND (reference sequence). Between the trimmed V and J ends, which lost 6 bases and 9 bases, there was a span of 17 bases. The CDR3 bases are TGTGCCAGTAGATATACCCTAGGGGGTAAAGCTTTCTTT. This translates into CASRYTLGGKAFF.

The rearrangement links TRBV27 to TRBJ1-1; D is perhaps TRBD1 (5 bases). V lost 2 bases and J lost 5, with 15 bases in between. CDR3 size: 15 residues. CDR1 is MNHEY and CDR2 is SMNVEV in the germline V gene (reference sequence). The CDR3, as DNA: TGTGCCAGCAGTTTAAACCTGGGGGGGATGACTGAAGCTTTCTTT. This codes for CASSLNLGGMTEAFF.

In this sample, this clone turned up a few times. The CDR3 DNA is TGTGCCAGCAGCTTAGGGCGGGACCTGCGTGAGCAGTTCTTC. Its translation is CASSLGRDLREQFF. V and J are TRBV7-6 and TRBJ2-1, with D possibly matching TRBD2 (6 bases). The CDR3 is 14 amino acids. The ends were cut back, 1 base at V and 9 bases at J, with 13 bases in the middle. From germline, CDR1 is SGHVS and CDR2 FNYEAQ. Combining the CDR3 with reference TRBV7-6 and TRBJ2-1 gives the whole variable domain GAGVSQSPRYKVTKRGQDVALRCDPISGHVSLYWYRQALGQGPEFLTYFNYEAQQDKSGLPNDRFSAERPEGSISTLTIQRTEQRDSAMYRCASSLGRDLREQFFGPGTRLTVL.

Sample share makes this clone medium-sized. The chain recombines TRBV7-9 with TRBJ2-7; D is ambiguous. The CDR3 is made up of 14 amino acids. V was trimmed by 5 bases and J by 3 bases, leaving 14 bases between them. Germline V gene lookup returns CDR1 SEHNR and CDR2 FQNEAQ (reference sequence). The DNA of the CDR3 is TGTGCCAGCAGCCCAAACTGGGCCAACTACGAGCAGTACTTC. This codes for CASSPNWANYEQYF.